This is a list of T cell receptor beta chains from one sample in a study of T cells in Graves' hyperthyroidism and ophthalmopathy. TCRdb used MiXCR to reprocess the multiplex PCR reads, holding one entry per CDR3 protein. This table holds 410,000 or so distinct CDR3 sequences, approximately 14% found once. Material for sequencing was blood. The receptors here all came from a man younger than 35 with Graves' ophthalmopathy. CDR3s include the opening cysteine and the closing phenylalanine or tryptophan. The order of the fields is clone size, D gene, CDR3 length, V gene, J gene, CDR3 protein, CDR3 DNA. D genes are given only for firm matches. Some rows mark clone size as missing; the rest say once, few, many or name a class of expanded clone.

NA	NA	15	TRBV24-1	TRBJ1-1	CATSDPRTGNTEAFF	TGTGCCACCAGTGACCCCAGGACCGGGAACACTGAAGCTTTCTTT
many	NA	13	TRBV27	TRBJ2-5	CASTSTWGETQYF	TGTGCCAGCACCTCGACGTGGGGGGAGACCCAGTACTTC
many	TRBD2	16	TRBV3-1	TRBJ2-1	CASSQGVAGDFDEQFF	TGTGCCAGCAGCCAAGGGGTAGCGGGAGATTTCGATGAGCAGTTCTTC
many	NA	16	TRBV6-1	TRBJ2-5	CASSEGDGAVQETQYF	TGTGCCAGCAGTGAAGGGGACGGAGCGGTACAAGAGACCCAGTACTTC
NA	TRBD1	12	TRBV24-1	TRBJ1-1	CATATGGTEAFF	TGTGCCACCGCTACAGGGGGCACTGAAGCTTTCTTT
few	NA	13	TRBV5-4	TRBJ2-5	CASSLTRWETRYF	TGTGCCAGCAGCTTAACTAGATGGGAGACCCGGTACTTC
NA	NA	14	TRBV19	TRBJ2-4	CASSTPALGFIQYF	TGTGCCAGTAGTACCCCAGCCCTAGGATTCATTCAGTACTTC
many	NA	14	TRBV7-2	TRBJ1-2	CASTLIERSDGYTF	TGTGCCAGCACCCTCATAGAAAGGAGTGATGGCTACACCTTC
NA	NA	13	TRBV27	TRBJ2-5	CASSFSTAETQYF	TGTGCCAGCAGTTTTTCAACTGCAGAGACCCAGTACTTC
NA	TRBD2	17	TRBV7-9	TRBJ2-1	CASSLEPLLAVYNEQFF	TGTGCCAGCAGCTTGGAGCCCTTGCTAGCGGTATACAATGAGCAGTTCTTC
NA	TRBD2	15	TRBV19	TRBJ2-1	CASRGLAGGHNEQFF	TGTGCCAGTAGAGGACTAGCGGGAGGGCACAATGAGCAGTTCTTC
many	NA	13	TRBV3-1	TRBJ2-3	CASSQASTDTQYF	TGTGCCAGCAGCCAGGCTAGCACAGATACGCAGTATTTT
NA	NA	14	TRBV5-4	TRBJ2-1	CASGSSATGNEQFF	TGTGCCAGCGGCTCGTCGGCCACGGGCAATGAGCAGTTCTTC
many	NA	14	TRBV5-6	TRBJ2-5	CASSLGLYQETQYF	TGTGCCAGCAGCTTGGGCTTGTACCAAGAGACCCAGTACTTC
many	NA	14	TRBV7-6	TRBJ2-5	CASSQQGSGETQYF	TGTGCCAGCAGCCAACAAGGGTCGGGGGAGACCCAGTACTTC
few	NA	13	TRBV24-1	TRBJ1-1	CATSDFGGSEAFF	TGTGCCACCAGTGATTTTGGGGGATCTGAAGCTTTCTTT
few	NA	14	TRBV19	TRBJ2-2	CASRLIGGPGELFF	TGTGCCAGTAGGCTCATCGGGGGTCCCGGGGAGCTGTTTTTT
NA	NA	14	TRBV11-2	TRBJ2-5	CASSVGEVEETQYF	TGTGCCAGCAGCGTCGGCGAGGTCGAAGAGACCCAGTACTTC
many	NA	15	TRBV5-4	TRBJ2-5	CASSLVSQGGETQYF	TGTGCCAGCAGCTTGGTGTCGCAGGGAGGAGAGACCCAGTACTTC
many	NA	13	TRBV6-5	TRBJ1-1	CASSYRGNTEAFF	TGTGCCAGCAGTTACCGAGGGAACACTGAAGCTTTCTTT
many	NA	18	TRBV9	TRBJ2-3	CASSVREGGSSSTDTQYF	TGTGCCAGCAGCGTAAGGGAAGGGGGTTCTTCTAGCACAGATACGCAGTATTTT
many	TRBD1	14	TRBV18	TRBJ2-3	CASSPRQGRDTQYF	TGTGCCAGCTCACCACGACAGGGTAGAGATACGCAGTATTTT
NA	NA	16	TRBV25-1	TRBJ1-2	CASSEPGRDGPYGYTF	TGTGCCAGCAGTGAACCCGGCAGGGATGGGCCCTATGGCTACACCTTC
once	NA	12	TRBV15	TRBJ1-1	CATSEGVTEAFF	TGTGCCACCAGCGAGGGAGTAACTGAAGCTTTCTTT
many	TRBD2	17	TRBV11-2	TRBJ2-3	CASSPVALAGAPDTQYF	TGTGCCAGCAGCCCGGTGGCCCTAGCGGGGGCCCCAGATACGCAGTATTTT
few	TRBD2	18	TRBV5-6	TRBJ2-1	CASSPRLAGDRFYNEQFF	TGTGCCAGCAGCCCACGACTAGCGGGGGACCGCTTTTACAATGAGCAGTTCTTC
few	NA	13	TRBV15	TRBJ2-7	CATSRDGSYEQYF	TGTGCCACCAGCAGAGATGGGTCCTACGAGCAGTACTTC
NA	NA	15	TRBV4-1	TRBJ2-7	CASSPQVWTLYEQYF	TGCGCCAGCAGCCCTCAAGTATGGACTCTCTACGAGCAGTACTTC
NA	TRBD1	15	TRBV4-1	TRBJ1-6	CASSQRTGDNSPLHF	TGCGCCAGCAGCCAACGGACAGGGGACAATTCACCCCTCCACTTT
NA	TRBD2	12	TRBV15	TRBJ2-1	CATSRPPGGQFF	TGTGCCACCAGCAGACCTCCGGGGGGGCAGTTCTTC
many	TRBD2	15	TRBV5-1	TRBJ2-7	CASSVASGRGYEQYF	TGCGCCAGCAGCGTCGCCAGCGGGAGAGGGTACGAGCAGTACTTC
few	NA	14	TRBV6-2/TRBV6-3	TRBJ2-2	CASTRGRGTGELFF	TGTGCCAGCACAAGGGGCCGGGGCACCGGGGAGCTGTTTTTT
few	NA	14	TRBV14	TRBJ2-7	CASSQYEGTYEQYF	TGTGCCAGCAGCCAATATGAAGGAACCTACGAGCAGTACTTC
many	TRBD2	15	TRBV12-3/TRBV12-4	TRBJ2-1	CASIPEIAGYNEQFF	TGTGCCAGCATTCCCGAGATAGCGGGCTACAATGAGCAGTTCTTC
many	NA	14	TRBV7-9	TRBJ2-7	CASSPWAEPHEQYF	TGTGCCAGCAGCCCATGGGCGGAACCGCACGAGCAGTACTTC
many	TRBD2	15	TRBV12-3/TRBV12-4	TRBJ2-4	CASSLDGRAKNIQYF	TGTGCCAGCAGTTTAGACGGGAGGGCCAAAAACATTCAGTACTTC
NA	TRBD2	17	TRBV3-1	TRBJ2-5	CASSRTSGGLLGETQYF	TGTGCCAGCAGCAGGACTAGCGGGGGGCTGTTGGGGGAGACCCAGTACTTC
many	NA	19	TRBV5-1	TRBJ2-1	CASSLPQLRVESSYNEQFF	TGCGCCAGCAGCTTGCCCCAGTTACGGGTAGAGAGCTCCTACAATGAGCAGTTCTTC
many	TRBD2	17	TRBV29-1	TRBJ2-1	CSVSGTSGRPVYNEQFF	TGCAGCGTCTCCGGGACTAGCGGGAGGCCGGTATACAATGAGCAGTTCTTC
many	NA	13	TRBV18	TRBJ2-1	CASSPPGYNEQFF	TGTGCCAGCTCACCTCCGGGGTACAATGAGCAGTTCTTC
many	TRBD2	14	TRBV18	TRBJ2-5	CASSDIAGQETQYF	TGTGCCAGCTCTGATATAGCGGGGCAAGAGACCCAGTACTTC
many	NA	16	TRBV18	TRBJ1-1	CASSPLQEATNTEAFF	TGTGCCAGCTCACCATTGCAGGAAGCCACGAACACTGAAGCTTTCTTT
many	NA	16	TRBV20-1	TRBJ2-1	CSASGGRALVFNEQFF	TGCAGTGCTAGTGGCGGCAGGGCTTTAGTTTTCAATGAGCAGTTCTTC
few	NA	13	TRBV10-2	TRBJ2-6	CASMGSGANVLTF	TGCGCCAGCATGGGGTCTGGGGCCAACGTCCTGACTTTC
NA	NA	14	TRBV6-1	TRBJ2-1	CASAQDSGYNEQFF	TGTGCCAGCGCGCAGGACAGTGGCTACAATGAGCAGTTCTTC
many	TRBD1	16	TRBV6-5	TRBJ2-1	CASSYSGTGVYNEQFF	TGTGCCAGCAGTTACTCTGGGACAGGAGTCTACAATGAGCAGTTCTTC
many	TRBD1	14	TRBV5-1	TRBJ2-1	CASSLGQGSDEQFF	TGCGCCAGCAGCTTGGGACAGGGTTCGGATGAGCAGTTCTTC
many	TRBD1	13	TRBV10-3	TRBJ2-7	CAISAGTEYEQYF	TGTGCCATCAGTGCCGGGACAGAATACGAGCAGTACTTC
NA	NA	13	TRBV20-1	TRBJ2-1	CSAATNHYNEQFF	TGCAGTGCCGCTACGAACCACTACAATGAGCAGTTCTTC
many	TRBD1	12	TRBV20-1	TRBJ1-2	CSAGTVDFGYTF	TGCAGTGCTGGGACAGTAGATTTTGGCTACACCTTC
many	NA	16	TRBV18	TRBJ1-5	CASSRREGGSNQPQHF	TGTGCCAGCTCCCGTCGGGAAGGGGGGAGCAATCAGCCCCAGCATTTT
many	NA	13	TRBV10-2	TRBJ1-4	CATLEQPGEKLFF	TGCGCCACTCTTGAGCAGCCGGGGGAAAAACTGTTTTTT
NA	NA	15	TRBV5-1	TRBJ2-5	CASSLGQTYQETQYF	TGCGCCAGCAGCTTGGGCCAGACTTATCAAGAGACCCAGTACTTC
many	NA	15	TRBV9	TRBJ2-5	CASSVGPTRTETQYF	TGTGCCAGCAGCGTAGGGCCCACCAGAACGGAGACCCAGTACTTC
many	NA	14	TRBV7-2	TRBJ1-3	CASSLRGAGNTIYF	TGTGCCAGCAGCTTACGAGGGGCTGGAAACACCATATATTTT
few	NA	13	TRBV19	TRBJ1-1	CASSISGPTEAFF	TGTGCCAGTAGTATATCGGGCCCCACTGAAGCTTTCTTT
few	NA	13	TRBV7-9	TRBJ2-1	CASSSRGPDEQFF	TGTGCCAGCAGCTCCCGGGGGCCGGATGAGCAGTTCTTC
many	NA	11	TRBV12-3/TRBV12-4	TRBJ2-7	CASSGSYEQYF	TGTGCCAGCAGTGGCTCCTACGAGCAGTACTTC
many	NA	17	TRBV20-1	TRBJ1-5	CSALKRGGTVSNQPQHF	TGCAGTGCCCTTAAGCGGGGGGGCACGGTAAGCAATCAGCCCCAGCATTTT
NA	TRBD1	19	TRBV5-1	TRBJ1-2	CASRRTGTGGALSRYGYTF	TGCGCCAGCAGACGCACCGGGACAGGGGGCGCGTTGTCCCGCTATGGCTACACCTTC